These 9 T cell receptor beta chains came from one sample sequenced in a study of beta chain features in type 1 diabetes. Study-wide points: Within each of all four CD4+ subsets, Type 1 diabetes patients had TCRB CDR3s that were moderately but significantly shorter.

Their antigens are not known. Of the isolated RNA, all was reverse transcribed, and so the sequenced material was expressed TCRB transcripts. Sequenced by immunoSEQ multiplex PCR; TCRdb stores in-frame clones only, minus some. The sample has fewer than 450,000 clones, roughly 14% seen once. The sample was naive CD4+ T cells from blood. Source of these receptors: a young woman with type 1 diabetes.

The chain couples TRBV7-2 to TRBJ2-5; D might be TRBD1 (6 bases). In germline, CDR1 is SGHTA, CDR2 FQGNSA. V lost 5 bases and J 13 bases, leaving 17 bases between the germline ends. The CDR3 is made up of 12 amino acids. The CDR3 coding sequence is TGTGCCAGCAGCGTTGACGGTCTAGGGGGGTACTTC. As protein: CASSVDGLGGYF.

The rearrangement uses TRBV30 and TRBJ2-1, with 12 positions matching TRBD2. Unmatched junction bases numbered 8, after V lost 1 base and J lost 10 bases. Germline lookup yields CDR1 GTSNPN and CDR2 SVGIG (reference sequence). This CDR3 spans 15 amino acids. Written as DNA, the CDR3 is TGTGCCTGGAGTGCGGCTAGCGGGAGGGCCGTGGAGCAGTTCTTC. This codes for CAWSAASGRAVEQFF.

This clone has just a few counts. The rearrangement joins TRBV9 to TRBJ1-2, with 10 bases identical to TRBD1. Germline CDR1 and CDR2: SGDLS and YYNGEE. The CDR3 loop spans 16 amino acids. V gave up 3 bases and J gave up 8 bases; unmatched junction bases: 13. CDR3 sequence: CASSETGTGDRRGYTF. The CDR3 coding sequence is TGTGCCAGCAGCGAGACCGGGACAGGGGACCGGCGAGGCTACACCTTC.

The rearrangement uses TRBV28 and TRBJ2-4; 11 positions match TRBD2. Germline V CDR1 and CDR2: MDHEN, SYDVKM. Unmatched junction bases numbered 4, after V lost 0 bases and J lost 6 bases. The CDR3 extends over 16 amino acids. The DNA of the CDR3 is TGTGCCAGCAGTTTATGGCTAGCGGGAGGTATAAACATTCAGTACTTC. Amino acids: CASSLWLAGGINIQYF.

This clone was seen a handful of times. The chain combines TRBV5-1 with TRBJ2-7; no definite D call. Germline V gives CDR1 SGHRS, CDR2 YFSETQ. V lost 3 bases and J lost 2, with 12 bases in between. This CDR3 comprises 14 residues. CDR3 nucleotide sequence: TGCGCCAGCAGCTCTCTGGCGGAAGCCTACGAGCAGTACTTC. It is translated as CASSSLAEAYEQYF.

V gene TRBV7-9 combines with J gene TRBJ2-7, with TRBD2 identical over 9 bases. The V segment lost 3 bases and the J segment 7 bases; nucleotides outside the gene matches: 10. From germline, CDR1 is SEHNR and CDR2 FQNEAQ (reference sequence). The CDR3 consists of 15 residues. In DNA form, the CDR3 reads TGTGCCAGCAGCTTCGTAGCGGGAGTAGGGGGTGAGCAGTACTTC. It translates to CASSFVAGVGGEQYF.

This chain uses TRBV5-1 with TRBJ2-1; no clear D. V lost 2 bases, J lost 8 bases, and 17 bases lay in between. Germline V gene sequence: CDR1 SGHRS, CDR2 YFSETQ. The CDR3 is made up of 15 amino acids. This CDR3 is CASSLAVTVIDEQFF. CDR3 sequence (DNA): TGCGCCAGCAGCTTAGCAGTCACAGTTATCGATGAGCAGTTCTTC. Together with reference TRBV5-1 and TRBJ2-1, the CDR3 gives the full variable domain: KAGVTQTPRYLIKTRGQQVTLSCSPISGHRSVSWYQQTPGQGLQFLFEYFSETQRNKGNFPGRFSGRQFSNSRSEMNVSTLELGDSALYLCASSLAVTVIDEQFFGPGTRLTVL.

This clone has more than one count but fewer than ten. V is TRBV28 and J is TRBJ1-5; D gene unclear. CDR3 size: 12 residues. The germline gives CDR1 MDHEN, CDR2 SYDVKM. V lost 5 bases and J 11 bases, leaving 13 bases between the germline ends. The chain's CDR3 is CASSPLAATQHF. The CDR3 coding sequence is TGTGCCAGCAGTCCCCTGGCGGCGACCCAGCATTTT.

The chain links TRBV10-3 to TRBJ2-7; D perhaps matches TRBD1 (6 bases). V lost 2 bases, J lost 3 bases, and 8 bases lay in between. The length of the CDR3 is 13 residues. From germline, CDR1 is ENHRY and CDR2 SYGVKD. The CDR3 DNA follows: TGTGCCATCAGTGAGAGGGGGAACTACGAGCAGTACGTC. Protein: CAISERGNYEQYV.